The clone carrying this T cell receptor (beta chain) turned up a few times. These data come from a study of cytomegalovirus exposure and HLA in healthy donors. V lost 11 bases, J lost 2 bases, and 16 bases lay in between. Germline V gives CDR1 MNHNS, CDR2 SASEGT. The CDR3 runs to 13 residues. The PCR made use of 60 Vbeta and 13 Jbeta primers. Repertoires were generated with immunoSEQ multiplex PCR, while TCRdb's copy carries only in-frame clones and drops some. The sample lists some 110,000 clones; about three quarters were seen once. Sequenced input: PBMCs. The V and J genes are TRBV6-1 and TRBJ2-7; possible D gene TRBD2, 6 bases. The sequence derives from a male donor in good health and CMV-seronegative. In DNA, the CDR3 is TGTGCCGTCCAACGGAGGGACCCCTACGAGCAGTACTTC. Its translation is CAVQRRDPYEQYF.